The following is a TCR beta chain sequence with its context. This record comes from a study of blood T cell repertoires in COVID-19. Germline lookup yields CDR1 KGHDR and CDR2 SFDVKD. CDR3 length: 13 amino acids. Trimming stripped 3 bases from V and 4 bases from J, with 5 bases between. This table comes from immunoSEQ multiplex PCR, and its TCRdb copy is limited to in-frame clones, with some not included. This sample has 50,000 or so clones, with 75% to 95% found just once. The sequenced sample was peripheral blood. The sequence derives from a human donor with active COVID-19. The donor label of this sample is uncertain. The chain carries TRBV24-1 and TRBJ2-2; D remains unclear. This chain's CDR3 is CATSDTATGELFF. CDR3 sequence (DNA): TGTGCCACCAGTGATACAGCCACCGGGGAGCTGTTTTTT.